This T cell receptor beta chain was documented in a study of response to subunit inactivated influenza vaccine. Losses at the gene ends were 3 bases for V and 5 bases for J; bases not matched to a gene: 16. The CDR3 consists of 17 residues. CDR1 is DFQATT and CDR2 is SNEGSKA in the germline V gene (reference sequence). TCRdb redid the calling of the RT-PCR reads with MiXCR, one entry per CDR3 protein. The sample has about 500,000 distinct CDR3 sequences; about 17% are singletons. The chain recombines TRBV20-1 with TRBJ2-1; TRBD2 agrees at 7 bases. The clonotype was recovered from a man aged 50-75 years who received an inactivated influenza vaccine. The sample consisted of CD4+ T cells sorted from PBMCs, taken around 2 years after vaccination. The CDR3 here is CSARFLAVRPSNNEQFF. CDR3 DNA: TGCAGTGCTAGGTTTCTAGCGGTCCGTCCCTCTAACAATGAGCAGTTCTTC.